This entry lists 19 T cell receptor beta chains sequenced from one sample in a study of lymphopenia after photon versus proton radiotherapy. Only in-frame clones appear in the TCRdb table, and some are missing; sequencing was by immunoSEQ multiplex PCR. The data show 10,000 to 15,000 clones, with roughly 90% seen just once and over 3% held by the top ten. Here the sequenced sample was peripheral blood, taken from a patient treated with proton-based radiotherapy. These TCRs come from a man in his fifties or sixties with pancreatic cancer.

This clone was found a few times. The chain links TRBV7-9 to TRBJ1-2, with D maybe TRBD1 (5 bases). Per the germline V gene, CDR1 is SEHNR and CDR2 is FQNEAQ (reference sequence). The CDR3 is 12 amino acids. V lost 4 bases to trimming and J lost 7 bases, with 10 bases between them. Written as DNA, the CDR3 is TGTGCCAGCAGCTCGGGACTGTTTGGCTACACCTTC. This translates into CASSSGLFGYTF.

This rearrangement joins TRBV11-2 to TRBJ2-3, with TRBD2 identical over 8 bases. The V and J ends lost 2 bases and 4 bases, in that order; junction bases with no gene match: 8. The V gene's germline CDR1 is SGHAT and CDR2 FQNNGV. The CDR3 covers 16 residues. The CDR3 DNA reads TGTGCCAGCAGCTTAAGGAGCGGGAGAGGTTCAGATACGCAGTATTTT. Translation: CASSLRSGRGSDTQYF.

This clone came up once. This rearrangement joins TRBV2 to TRBJ1-4, with D unclear. The CDR3 sequence is 10 residues long. Trimming took 5 bases from V and 5 from J, leaving 0 bases between them. CDR1 SNHLY and CDR2 FYNNEI come from the germline V gene. The CDR3 spells CASSNEKLFF. CDR3 bases: TGTGCCAGCAGTAATGAAAAACTGTTTTTT.

This chain uses TRBV28 with TRBJ2-7; 13 bases are shared with TRBD2. Per the germline V gene, CDR1 is MDHEN and CDR2 is SYDVKM. The CDR3 is 17 amino acids. J gave up 2 bases and V 5 bases, and 9 bases lay outside the gene matches. The CDR3 nucleotides read TGTGCCAGCAGTCGCGGGACTAGCGGGACCTTAACCTACGAGCAGTACTTC. Residues: CASSRGTSGTLTYEQYF.

This chain links TRBV7-8 with TRBJ2-3; 8 bases map to TRBD2. The CDR3 runs to 20 residues. From germline, CDR1 is SGHVS and CDR2 FQNEAQ. J gave up 2 bases and V 2 bases, and 18 bases lay outside the gene matches. CDR3 region: CASSLPAGRETAGATDTQYF. The CDR3 nucleotides are TGTGCCAGCAGCTTACCAGCGGGGAGGGAAACAGCGGGAGCCACAGATACGCAGTATTTT.

The chain recombines TRBV6-1 with TRBJ2-3, with TRBD2 identical over 13 bases. V trimming: 4 bases; J trimming: 2 bases; junction bases outside the gene matches: 9. The CDR3 runs to 18 residues. The germline V gene has CDR1 MNHNS and CDR2 SASEGT. The CDR3 sequence: CASSVRTSGRPNTDTQYF. As DNA, the CDR3 is TGTGCCAGCAGTGTAAGGACTAGCGGGAGACCAAACACAGATACGCAGTATTTT.

The J gene is TRBJ2-5, the V gene TRBV5-1; D is ambiguous. Germline V CDR1 and CDR2: SGHRS, YFSETQ. V shed 1 base and J shed 0 bases, with 1 base lying between them. This CDR3 comprises 12 residues. CDR3 in amino acids: CASSLNQETQYF. DNA of the CDR3: TGCGCCAGCAGCTTGAACCAAGAGACCCAGTACTTC.

This clone was counted a single time. The V gene is TRBV27, the J gene TRBJ2-3; possibly TRBD2 for D (5 bases). The V gene lost 6 bases and the J gene lost 5 bases, with 12 bases spanning the gap. This CDR3 region has 13 residues. Germline CDR1 MNHEY, CDR2 SMNVEV (reference sequence). This CDR3 reads CASSIMAGDTQYF. The CDR3 DNA sequence: TGTGCCAGCAGCATTATGGCGGGAGATACGCAGTATTTT.

The chain links TRBV2 to TRBJ2-3; the D gene is possibly TRBD1 (7 bases). Germline CDR1 is SNHLY and CDR2 is FYNNEI. The CDR3 has 14 residues. V lost 6 bases, J lost 0 bases, and 10 bases lay in between. CDR3 sequence: CASRTGTSTDTQYF. DNA for the CDR3: TGTGCCAGCAGGACAGGGACTAGCACAGATACGCAGTATTTT.

The V call is TRBV18, the J call TRBJ1-6; D remains unclear. Germline loops: CDR1 KGHSH, CDR2 LQKENI. The CDR3 is 15 residues long. V was pared by 2 bases and J by 7 bases, with 12 bases between. The CDR3 DNA reads as TGTGCCAGCTCACCAACGGACTCCTCAAATTCACCCCTCCACTTT. It translates to CASSPTDSSNSPLHF.

The chain links TRBV6-5 to TRBJ2-7; 8 bases match TRBD2. CDR1 MNHEY and CDR2 SVGAGI come from the germline V gene. The CDR3 loop spans 15 amino acids. J was trimmed by 2 bases and V by 6 bases; bases with no gene match: 9. The CDR3: CASSATSGLAYEQYF. Written as DNA, the CDR3 is TGTGCCAGCAGCGCCACTAGCGGACTGGCCTACGAGCAGTACTTC.

This clone appeared once. The V call is TRBV30, the J call TRBJ1-5; 7 bases are shared with TRBD1. CDR1 and CDR2 (germline): GTSNPN, SVGIG (reference sequence). V lost 3 bases, J lost 4 bases, and 9 bases stayed unmatched. This CDR3 is built from 15 residues. The CDR3 bases are TGTGCCTGGAGCGCTGGGACAGCCTGGAATCAGCCCCAGCATTTT. Amino acid sequence: CAWSAGTAWNQPQHF.

The rearrangement uses TRBV9 and TRBJ1-2; possible D gene TRBD1, 5 bases. The V end lost 2 bases, the J end lost 4 bases, and 12 bases lay between the germline ends. CDR1 is SGDLS, CDR2 YYNGEE, per germline. CDR3 size: 14 residues. CDR3 bases: TGTGCCAGCAGCGTGCCGGGACGGACCTATGGCTACACCTTC. Residues: CASSVPGRTYGYTF.

This clone was seen just once. The chain employs TRBV27 and TRBJ2-6; D is unresolved. Trimming took 8 bases from V and 4 from J, leaving 12 bases between them. CDR3 size: 14 residues. Germline-derived CDR1 and CDR2 are MNHEY and SMNVEV (reference sequence). The CDR3: CASGPRAGANVLTF. In DNA, the CDR3 is TGTGCCAGCGGACCCCGAGCCGGGGCCAACGTCCTGACTTTC.

This chain links TRBV7-6 with TRBJ2-3; 9 bases fit TRBD2. This CDR3 is built from 16 residues. Germline CDR1 SGHVS, CDR2 FNYEAQ. J gave up 1 base and V 1 base, and 3 bases lay outside the gene matches. In nucleotides, the CDR3 is TGTGCCAGCAGCTTAGTTTTAGCGGGAGGCACAGATACGCAGTATTTT. Residues: CASSLVLAGGTDTQYF.

The chain combines TRBV5-1 with TRBJ2-6; no clear D gene. Trimming took off 0 bases at V and 1 base at J, with 5 bases between the two ends. Germline-derived CDR1 and CDR2 are SGHRS and YFSETQ. This CDR3 is built from 15 residues. The CDR3: CASSLEASGANVLTF. The CDR3 region has the DNA TGCGCCAGCAGCTTGGAGGCGTCTGGGGCCAACGTCCTGACTTTC.

The chain uses TRBV6-6 and TRBJ2-7, with D tentatively TRBD1 (6 bases). Trimming shortened V by 8 bases and J by 1 base, and 15 bases separated the two germline ends. In germline, CDR1 is MNHNY, CDR2 SVGAGI (reference sequence). The CDR3 totals 14 residues. CDR3 in amino acids: CASQSVGQSYEQYF. DNA of the CDR3: TGTGCCAGCCAGTCGGTAGGACAGTCCTACGAGCAGTACTTC.

The rearrangement uses TRBV19 and TRBJ2-4, with a possible D match to TRBD2 (5 bases). Germline assignment: CDR1 LNHDA and CDR2 SQIVND (reference sequence). The V end was cut by 5 bases, the J end by 6 bases, with 23 bases between. The CDR3 length is 17 residues. The CDR3 region has the DNA TGTGCCAGTAGTCCTCGAACGGGATTTGAAGTGGGAAACATTCAGTACTTC. The encoded protein is CASSPRTGFEVGNIQYF.

CDR3 nucleotide sequence: TGTGCCAGCAGATGGGCTGACAGGGGAGGCTACGAGCAGTACTTC. This sequence encodes CASRWADRGGYEQYF. The chain uses TRBV28 and TRBJ2-7; 8 bases are a match to TRBD1. CDR3 length: 15 amino acids. Per the germline V gene, CDR1 is MDHEN and CDR2 is SYDVKM. Unmatched junction bases numbered 10, after V lost 6 bases and J lost 3 bases.